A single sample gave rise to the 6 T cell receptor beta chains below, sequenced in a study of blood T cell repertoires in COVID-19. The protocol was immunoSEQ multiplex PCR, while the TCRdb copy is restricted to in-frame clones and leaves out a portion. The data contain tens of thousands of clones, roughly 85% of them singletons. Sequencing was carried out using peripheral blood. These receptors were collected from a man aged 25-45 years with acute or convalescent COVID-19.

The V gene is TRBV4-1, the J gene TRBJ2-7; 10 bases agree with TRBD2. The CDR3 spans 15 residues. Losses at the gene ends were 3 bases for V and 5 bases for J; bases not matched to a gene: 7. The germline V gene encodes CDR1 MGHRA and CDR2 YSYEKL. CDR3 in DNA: TGCGCCAGCAGCCATTCTAGCGGGAGTCTGCACGAGCAGTACTTC. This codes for CASSHSSGSLHEQYF.

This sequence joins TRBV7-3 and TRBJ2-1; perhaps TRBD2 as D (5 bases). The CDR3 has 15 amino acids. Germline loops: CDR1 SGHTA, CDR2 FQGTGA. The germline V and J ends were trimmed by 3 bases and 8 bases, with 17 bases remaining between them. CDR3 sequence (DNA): TGTGCCAGCAGCTTGGAGCGGCACCCACCCCATGAGCAGTTCTTC. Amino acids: CASSLERHPPHEQFF.

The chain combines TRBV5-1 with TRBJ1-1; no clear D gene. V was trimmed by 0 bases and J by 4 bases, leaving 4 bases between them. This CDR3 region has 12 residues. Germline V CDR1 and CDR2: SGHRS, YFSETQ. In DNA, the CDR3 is TGCGCCAGCAGCTTGGCGCGCACTGAAGCTTTCTTT. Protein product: CASSLARTEAFF.

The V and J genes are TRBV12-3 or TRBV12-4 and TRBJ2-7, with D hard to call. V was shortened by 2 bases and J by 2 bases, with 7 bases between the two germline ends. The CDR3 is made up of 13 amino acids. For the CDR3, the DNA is TGTGCCAGCAGTTTAACGAACACCTACGAGCAGTACTTC. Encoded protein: CASSLTNTYEQYF.

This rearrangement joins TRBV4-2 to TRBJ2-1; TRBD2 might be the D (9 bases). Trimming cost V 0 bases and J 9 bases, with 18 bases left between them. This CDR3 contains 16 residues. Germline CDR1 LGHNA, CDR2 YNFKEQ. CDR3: CASSQDRTGRGGEQFF. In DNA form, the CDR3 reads TGTGCCAGCAGCCAAGATAGGACAGGGCGGGGGGGTGAGCAGTTCTTC.

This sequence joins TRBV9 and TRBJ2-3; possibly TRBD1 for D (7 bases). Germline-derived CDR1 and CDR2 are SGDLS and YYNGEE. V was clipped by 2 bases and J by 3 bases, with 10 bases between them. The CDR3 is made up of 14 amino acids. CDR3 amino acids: CASSVRGETDTQYF. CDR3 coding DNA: TGTGCCAGCAGCGTCAGGGGGGAGACAGATACGCAGTATTTT.